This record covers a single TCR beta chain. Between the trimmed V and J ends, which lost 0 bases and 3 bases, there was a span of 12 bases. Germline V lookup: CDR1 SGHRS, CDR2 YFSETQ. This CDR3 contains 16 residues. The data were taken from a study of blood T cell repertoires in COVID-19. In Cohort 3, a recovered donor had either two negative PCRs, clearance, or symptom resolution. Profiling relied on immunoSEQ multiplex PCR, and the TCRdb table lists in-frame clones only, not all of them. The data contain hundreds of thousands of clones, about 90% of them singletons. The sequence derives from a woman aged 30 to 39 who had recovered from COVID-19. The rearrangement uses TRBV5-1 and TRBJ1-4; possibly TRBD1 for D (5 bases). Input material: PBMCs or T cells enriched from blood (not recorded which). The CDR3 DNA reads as TGCGCCAGCAGCTTGGTCGGGGGGAGGTCTAATGAAAAACTGTTTTTT. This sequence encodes CASSLVGGRSNEKLFF.